This is a list of T cell receptor beta chains from one sample in a study of blood T cell repertoires in COVID-19. Profiling relied on immunoSEQ multiplex PCR, and the TCRdb table lists in-frame clones only, not all of them. The data show some 170,000 clones, 82% seen once. The sequenced material came from peripheral blood. These receptors were collected from a woman in her 70s with acute or convalescent COVID-19. The CDR3 runs from the conserved cysteine through the conserved F or W. A D gene is named only where the DNA matches it firmly. A clone size is listed for some rows: how often the clone was seen (once, few, many), or a class if it is expanded.

d_call: .
clone_size: once
j_call: TRBJ2-7
v_call: TRBV2
cdr3_nt: TGTGCCAGCAGTGGAGGTAGCGAGCAGTACTTC
cdr3_aa: CASSGGSEQYF

d_call: TRBD1
clone_size: .
j_call: TRBJ1-2
v_call: TRBV19
cdr3_nt: TGTGCCAGTAGACAGGGGGCACCGCCTAACTATGGCTACACCTTC
cdr3_aa: CASRQGAPPNYGYTF

d_call: TRBD2
clone_size: .
j_call: TRBJ2-3
v_call: TRBV7-9
cdr3_nt: TGTGCCAGCAGCCCGGAGGCCGGGGGGGCACCAGATACGCAGTATTTT
cdr3_aa: CASSPEAGGAPDTQYF

d_call: TRBD2
clone_size: .
j_call: TRBJ2-3
v_call: TRBV6-5
cdr3_nt: TGTGCCAGCAGTCCGACTAGCGGGAGTGATACGCAGTATTTT
cdr3_aa: CASSPTSGSDTQYF

d_call: .
clone_size: few
j_call: TRBJ1-1
v_call: TRBV30
cdr3_nt: TGTGCCTGGAGCCCGGGCTGGGGGCTCAGCGGCACTGAAGCTTTCTTT
cdr3_aa: CAWSPGWGLSGTEAFF

d_call: TRBD1
clone_size: .
j_call: TRBJ2-2
v_call: TRBV5-5
cdr3_nt: TGTGCCAGCAGCTTTCATGCCCGACAGGGTGATTGGACCGGGGAGCTGTTTTTT
cdr3_aa: CASSFHARQGDWTGELFF

d_call: .
clone_size: .
j_call: TRBJ1-1
v_call: TRBV19
cdr3_nt: TGTGCCAGTAGTATAGATTCCCGGGGGACGCCTTTCTTT
cdr3_aa: CASSIDSRGTPFF

d_call: .
clone_size: .
j_call: TRBJ2-6
v_call: TRBV7-9
cdr3_nt: TGTGCCAGCAGCCCCCCCGGGTTTGGGGCCAACGTCCTGACTTTC
cdr3_aa: CASSPPGFGANVLTF

d_call: TRBD1
clone_size: .
j_call: TRBJ2-7
v_call: TRBV10-1
cdr3_nt: TGCGCCAGCGGAGGACAGGGAAGCGCTCAGCAGTACTTC
cdr3_aa: CASGGQGSAQQYF

d_call: TRBD1
clone_size: .
j_call: TRBJ1-1
v_call: TRBV10-3
cdr3_nt: TGTGCCATCAGTGCGAACAGACAGGGTTCTCGGCCGAACACTGAAGCTTTCTTT
cdr3_aa: CAISANRQGSRPNTEAFF

d_call: .
clone_size: once
j_call: TRBJ2-2
v_call: TRBV10-3
cdr3_nt: TGTGCCATCAGTGACAGGGCAGCTAACACCGGGGAGCTGTTTTTT
cdr3_aa: CAISDRAANTGELFF

d_call: .
clone_size: .
j_call: TRBJ1-6
v_call: TRBV5-1
cdr3_nt: TGCGCCAGCAGCTTGTCCGGGAATTCACCCCTCCACTTT
cdr3_aa: CASSLSGNSPLHF

d_call: .
clone_size: .
j_call: TRBJ2-7
v_call: TRBV28
cdr3_nt: TGTGCCAGCAGTTCCGGGACAATCTACGAGCAGTACTTC
cdr3_aa: CASSSGTIYEQYF

d_call: TRBD1
clone_size: .
j_call: TRBJ1-5
v_call: TRBV19
cdr3_nt: TGTGCCAGTAAGGACAGGGGCACTCAGCCCCAGCATTTT
cdr3_aa: CASKDRGTQPQHF

d_call: TRBD1
clone_size: .
j_call: TRBJ1-2
v_call: TRBV18
cdr3_nt: TGTGCCAGCTCACCCCGGACAGGGGGCCAGGACTATGGCTACACCTTC
cdr3_aa: CASSPRTGGQDYGYTF

d_call: .
clone_size: .
j_call: TRBJ1-2
v_call: TRBV6-5
cdr3_nt: TGTGCCAGCGGGAGACGGTCCTATGGCTACACCTTC
cdr3_aa: CASGRRSYGYTF

d_call: .
clone_size: .
j_call: TRBJ2-5
v_call: TRBV9
cdr3_nt: TGTGCCAGCAGCGCGGGAGCGGGTCAAGAGACCCAGTACTTC
cdr3_aa: CASSAGAGQETQYF

d_call: .
clone_size: .
j_call: TRBJ2-1
v_call: TRBV7-9
cdr3_nt: TGTGCCAGCAGTAGGGGAAATCGGGCTAATGAGCAGTTCTTC
cdr3_aa: CASSRGNRANEQFF

d_call: .
clone_size: .
j_call: TRBJ2-1
v_call: TRBV12-3/TRBV12-4
cdr3_nt: TGTGCCAGCAAAGAGGGATTTAATGAGCAGTTCTTC
cdr3_aa: CASKEGFNEQFF

d_call: TRBD2
clone_size: .
j_call: TRBJ2-7
v_call: TRBV4-1
cdr3_nt: TGCGCCAGCAGCCAAGATAAGGCTAGCGGGGAATATTACGAGCAGTACTTC
cdr3_aa: CASSQDKASGEYYEQYF

d_call: .
clone_size: .
j_call: TRBJ2-6
v_call: TRBV5-1
cdr3_nt: TGCGCCAGCCGACGGGTATCTGGGGCCAACGTCCTGACTTTC
cdr3_aa: CASRRVSGANVLTF

d_call: TRBD2
clone_size: .
j_call: TRBJ2-1
v_call: TRBV6-5
cdr3_nt: TGTGCCAGCACTAGCGGAGGGCCACACAATGAGCAGTTCTTC
cdr3_aa: CASTSGGPHNEQFF

d_call: TRBD2
clone_size: .
j_call: TRBJ2-3
v_call: TRBV7-2
cdr3_nt: TGTGCCAGCAGCTTAGGACGCCCTAGCGGGGGGGCCCTAGATACGCAGTATTTT
cdr3_aa: CASSLGRPSGGALDTQYF

d_call: TRBD2
clone_size: .
j_call: TRBJ2-3
v_call: TRBV6-1
cdr3_nt: TGTGCCAGCAGTGACCCGGGACTAGCGGACACAGATACGCAGTATTTT
cdr3_aa: CASSDPGLADTDTQYF

d_call: TRBD1
clone_size: .
j_call: TRBJ2-7
v_call: TRBV19
cdr3_nt: TGTGCCAGTAGTACCGCAGGGGGCAATTACGAGCAGTACTTC
cdr3_aa: CASSTAGGNYEQYF

d_call: .
clone_size: .
j_call: TRBJ1-1
v_call: TRBV4-1
cdr3_nt: TGCGCCAGCAGCCAGAATCCGCGGGCCGTCAGCACTGAAGCTTTCTTT
cdr3_aa: CASSQNPRAVSTEAFF

d_call: .
clone_size: .
j_call: TRBJ1-6
v_call: TRBV5-8
cdr3_nt: TGTGCCAGCACCCTAGGGGGGGGATATAATTCACCCCTCCACTTT
cdr3_aa: CASTLGGGYNSPLHF

d_call: TRBD2
clone_size: .
j_call: TRBJ2-3
v_call: TRBV7-2
cdr3_nt: TGTGCCAGCAGCCTCTCTCCTAGCGGGACTAGAGATACGCAGTATTTT
cdr3_aa: CASSLSPSGTRDTQYF

d_call: TRBD2
clone_size: .
j_call: TRBJ2-7
v_call: TRBV7-2
cdr3_nt: TGTGCCAGCAGCTTAGAAGTCCTAGCGGGAGGGTTCTACGAGCAGTACTTC
cdr3_aa: CASSLEVLAGGFYEQYF

d_call: TRBD1
clone_size: .
j_call: TRBJ1-2
v_call: TRBV4-1
cdr3_nt: TGCGCCAGCAGCCACCTCACTGGACAGGGGGTTAACTATGGCTACACCTTC
cdr3_aa: CASSHLTGQGVNYGYTF

d_call: TRBD2
clone_size: .
j_call: TRBJ2-3
v_call: TRBV7-2
cdr3_nt: TGTGCCAGCAGCTCCCTGGGCGGGGGGGTAGGAGATACGCAGTATTTT
cdr3_aa: CASSSLGGGVGDTQYF

d_call: .
clone_size: .
j_call: TRBJ2-1
v_call: TRBV2
cdr3_nt: TGTGCCAGCAACGCGAGGAGGTCCTACAATGAGCAGTTCTTC
cdr3_aa: CASNARRSYNEQFF

d_call: TRBD2
clone_size: .
j_call: TRBJ2-3
v_call: TRBV19
cdr3_nt: TGTGCCAGTAGACTAGCGGGGGGGCCAAAAGATACGCAGTATTTT
cdr3_aa: CASRLAGGPKDTQYF

d_call: TRBD1
clone_size: .
j_call: TRBJ1-5
v_call: TRBV27
cdr3_nt: TGTGCCAGCAGCCAGTATTCGTTTTGGGACAGGGTGGGCAATCAGCCCCAGCATTTT
cdr3_aa: CASSQYSFWDRVGNQPQHF

d_call: TRBD2
clone_size: few
j_call: TRBJ2-7
v_call: TRBV3-1/TRBV3-2
cdr3_nt: TGTGCCAGCAGCCTAAGACTAGCGGGGGAACCCGAGCTTCGGTTC
cdr3_aa: CASSLRLAGEPELRF

d_call: .
clone_size: .
j_call: TRBJ1-5
v_call: TRBV9
cdr3_nt: TGTGCCAGCAGCGTAGACCCAGGGGGCAATCAGCCCCAGCATTTT
cdr3_aa: CASSVDPGGNQPQHF

d_call: .
clone_size: .
j_call: TRBJ1-4
v_call: TRBV7-2
cdr3_nt: TGTGCCAGCAGCTTAGTTACGGGGTCTAATGAAAAACTGTTTTTT
cdr3_aa: CASSLVTGSNEKLFF

d_call: .
clone_size: few
j_call: TRBJ2-1
v_call: TRBV7-3
cdr3_nt: TGTGCCAGCAGCGTTGGGACTCGGGGTGAGCAGTTCTTC
cdr3_aa: CASSVGTRGEQFF

d_call: TRBD2
clone_size: .
j_call: TRBJ2-7
v_call: TRBV30
cdr3_nt: TGTGCCTGGAGTAGGGGACTAGCGGAGTACGAGCAGTACTTC
cdr3_aa: CAWSRGLAEYEQYF

d_call: .
clone_size: .
j_call: TRBJ2-7
v_call: TRBV5-1
cdr3_nt: TGCGCCAGCAGCTCCGGGACGGGAGCCTACGAGCAGTACTTC
cdr3_aa: CASSSGTGAYEQYF

d_call: TRBD2
clone_size: .
j_call: TRBJ2-6
v_call: TRBV5-1
cdr3_nt: TGCGCCAGCAGCCTGGGACTAGCGGGAGTTGGCTTGGGGGCTGGGGCCAACGTCCTGACTTTC
cdr3_aa: CASSLGLAGVGLGAGANVLTF

d_call: TRBD1
clone_size: .
j_call: TRBJ2-7
v_call: TRBV9
cdr3_nt: TGTGCCAGCAGCGCTGGACAGGGCGAGCAGTACTTC
cdr3_aa: CASSAGQGEQYF

d_call: TRBD2
clone_size: .
j_call: TRBJ2-1
v_call: TRBV7-9
cdr3_nt: TGTGCCAGCAGCTCCCAGCCGGGACTAGCGGGAAGACCGAATGAGCAGTTCTTC
cdr3_aa: CASSSQPGLAGRPNEQFF

d_call: .
clone_size: .
j_call: TRBJ2-1
v_call: TRBV24-1
cdr3_nt: TGTGCCACCGCTGGGCGGGGACAGCTCTACAATGAGCAGTTCTTC
cdr3_aa: CATAGRGQLYNEQFF

d_call: .
clone_size: .
j_call: TRBJ1-5
v_call: TRBV3-1/TRBV3-2
cdr3_nt: TGTGCCAGCAGCCCCCAGGGAAACAGACTCAATCAGCCCCAGCATTTT
cdr3_aa: CASSPQGNRLNQPQHF

d_call: .
clone_size: few
j_call: TRBJ1-2
v_call: TRBV29-1
cdr3_nt: TGCAGCACCGATCCCCACCGGGAACCTGGAGCCAACTATGGCTACACCTTC
cdr3_aa: CSTDPHREPGANYGYTF

d_call: .
clone_size: .
j_call: TRBJ1-2
v_call: TRBV18
cdr3_nt: TGTGCCAGCTCACCAGCAGCTAACTATGGCTACACCTTC
cdr3_aa: CASSPAANYGYTF

d_call: TRBD1
clone_size: .
j_call: TRBJ2-1
v_call: TRBV14
cdr3_nt: TGTGCCAGCAGCCAAGGAACGACAGGGAGATCCCGTTCTCAGTTCTTC
cdr3_aa: CASSQGTTGRSRSQFF

d_call: .
clone_size: .
j_call: TRBJ1-2
v_call: TRBV29-1
cdr3_nt: TGCAGCGTTGAAGATATGCCTATCTATGGCTACACCTTC
cdr3_aa: CSVEDMPIYGYTF

d_call: .
clone_size: .
j_call: TRBJ2-3
v_call: TRBV10-1
cdr3_nt: TGCGCCAGCTATGAATACTCCACAGATACGCAGTATTTT
cdr3_aa: CASYEYSTDTQYF

d_call: TRBD1
clone_size: .
j_call: TRBJ2-7
v_call: TRBV6-6
cdr3_nt: TGTGCCAGCAGTTACCCGGGGACAGGGAACCACGAGCAGTACTTC
cdr3_aa: CASSYPGTGNHEQYF

d_call: .
clone_size: few
j_call: TRBJ1-6
v_call: TRBV7-8
cdr3_nt: TGTGCCAGCAGCCAAAATAGGCAGGGGAATTCACCCCTCCACTTT
cdr3_aa: CASSQNRQGNSPLHF

d_call: TRBD2
clone_size: .
j_call: TRBJ2-2
v_call: TRBV24-1
cdr3_nt: TGTGCCACCAGTAGCACTAGCGAGTACACCGGGGAGCTGTTTTTT
cdr3_aa: CATSSTSEYTGELFF

d_call: TRBD1
clone_size: .
j_call: TRBJ1-6
v_call: TRBV6-5
cdr3_nt: TGTGCCAGCAGGCGACAGGGTGATAATTCACCCCTCCACTTT
cdr3_aa: CASRRQGDNSPLHF

d_call: TRBD2
clone_size: once
j_call: TRBJ2-7
v_call: TRBV27
cdr3_nt: TGTGCCAGCAGTTTACTGCCGCCGGGACTAGCGGACACGTACGAGCAGTACTTC
cdr3_aa: CASSLLPPGLADTYEQYF

d_call: .
clone_size: few
j_call: TRBJ1-5
v_call: TRBV6-5
cdr3_nt: TGTGCCAGCAGAAACCAGGGTGGCAATCAGCCCCAGCATTTT
cdr3_aa: CASRNQGGNQPQHF

d_call: .
clone_size: .
j_call: TRBJ2-1
v_call: TRBV18
cdr3_nt: TGTGCCAGCTCACCCCAAGATCCGGTGAATGAGCAGTTCTTC
cdr3_aa: CASSPQDPVNEQFF

d_call: .
clone_size: few
j_call: TRBJ1-2
v_call: TRBV20-1
cdr3_nt: TGCAGTGCCCAGTCAGTCTATGGCTACACCTTC
cdr3_aa: CSAQSVYGYTF

d_call: TRBD2
clone_size: .
j_call: TRBJ2-3
v_call: TRBV27
cdr3_nt: TGTGCCAGCAGTTTAGCGGGGGGGCCGGATACGCAGTATTTT
cdr3_aa: CASSLAGGPDTQYF

d_call: .
clone_size: .
j_call: TRBJ2-5
v_call: TRBV24-1
cdr3_nt: TGTGCCACCAGTCCCACGGGAGTCGTAGAGACCCAGTACTTC
cdr3_aa: CATSPTGVVETQYF